This TCR beta chain stems from a study of T cell changes during pregnancy in multiple sclerosis. Measured with immunoSEQ multiplex PCR; TCRdb has only the in-frame clones, and not every one. The profile shows 40,000 to 50,000 clones, 92% of them singletons. Germline values: CDR1 MGHRA, CDR2 YSYEKL. This CDR3 spans 16 amino acids. The J segment lost 7 bases and the V segment lost 3 bases, leaving 8 bases of the junction unmatched. V and J are TRBV4-1 and TRBJ2-1; 11 bases match TRBD1. The sample was CD4+ T cells from peripheral blood mononuclear cells, taken in the second trimester of pregnancy. The receptor's source is a female donor in good health, enrolled as a control in a pregnancy study. This CDR3 is CASSQNMDRGQNEQFF. In DNA form, the CDR3 reads TGCGCCAGCAGCCAGAACATGGACAGGGGGCAAAATGAGCAGTTCTTC.